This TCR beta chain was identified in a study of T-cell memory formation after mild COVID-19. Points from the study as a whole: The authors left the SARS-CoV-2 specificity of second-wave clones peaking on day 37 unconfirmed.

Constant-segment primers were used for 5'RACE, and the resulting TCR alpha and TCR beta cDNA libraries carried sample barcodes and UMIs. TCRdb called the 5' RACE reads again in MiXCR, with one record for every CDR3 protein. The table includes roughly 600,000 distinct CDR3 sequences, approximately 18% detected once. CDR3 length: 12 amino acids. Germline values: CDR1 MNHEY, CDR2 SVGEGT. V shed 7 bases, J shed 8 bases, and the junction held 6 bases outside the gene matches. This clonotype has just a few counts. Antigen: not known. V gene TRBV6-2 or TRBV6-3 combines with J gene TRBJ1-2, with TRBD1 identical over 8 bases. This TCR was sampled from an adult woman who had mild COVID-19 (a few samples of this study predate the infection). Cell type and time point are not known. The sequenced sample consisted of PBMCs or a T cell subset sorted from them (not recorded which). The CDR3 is CASTYRGNGYTF. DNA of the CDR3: TGTGCCAGCACATACAGGGGGAACGGCTACACCTTC.